This T cell receptor beta chain was sequenced for a study of T cell repertoires in cytomegalovirus infection. Study in general: Use of recently identified HLA-C-restricted and well-studied HLA-B-restricted CMV epitopes was part of the study. It was the public TCR beta signatures that indicated both CMV infection and matching HLA type.

Regarding the study as a whole: Clonotypes of TCR beta that were HLA-C-restricted and CMV-specific dominated the ex vivo response. CMV carriers having the relevant HLA were flagged by cumulative public TCR beta family frequency.

TCRdb itself ran the reads through MiXCR, one entry per CDR3 protein. The sample gives roughly 920,000 distinct CDR3 sequences, under 40% of which show up once; around an eighth is in the top ten. The CDR3 length is 13 residues. The germline V gene encodes CDR1 LGHNA and CDR2 YSLEER. Trimming took 0 bases from V and 7 from J, leaving 9 bases between them. Comment on this clonotype: The target antigen is unknown.

This rearrangement joins TRBV4-3 to TRBJ1-1; D is possibly TRBD1 (5 bases). The sequence was obtained from a human donor in good health (CMV status not recorded). Some clones in this sample may be carry-over from other donors' samples. The source material was cultured CD8+ T cells from PBMCs, sampled from culture after CMV antigen stimulation. CDR3 nucleotides: TGCGCCAGCAGCCAAGATCGGGGGAGTGAAGCTTTCTTT. This encodes CASSQDRGSEAFF.